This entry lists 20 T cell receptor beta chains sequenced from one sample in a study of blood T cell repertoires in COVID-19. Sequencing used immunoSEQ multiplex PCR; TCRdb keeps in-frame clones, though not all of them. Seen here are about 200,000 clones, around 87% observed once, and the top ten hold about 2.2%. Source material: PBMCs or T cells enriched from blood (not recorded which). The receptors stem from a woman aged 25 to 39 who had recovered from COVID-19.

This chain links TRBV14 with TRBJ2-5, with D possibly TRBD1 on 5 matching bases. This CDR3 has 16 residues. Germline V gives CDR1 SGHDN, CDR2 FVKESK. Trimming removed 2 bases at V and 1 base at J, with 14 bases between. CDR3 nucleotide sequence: TGTGCCAGCAGCCAACACCACGAAGGGGTCCAAGAGACCCAGTACTTC. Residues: CASSQHHEGVQETQYF.

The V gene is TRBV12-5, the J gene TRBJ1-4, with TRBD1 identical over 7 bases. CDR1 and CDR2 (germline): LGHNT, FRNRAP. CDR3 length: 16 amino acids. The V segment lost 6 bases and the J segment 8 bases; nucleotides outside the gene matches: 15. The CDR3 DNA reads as TGTGCTAGTGGCTCCTGGACCCCGGGACAGTGGGAAAAACTGTTTTTT. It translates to CASGSWTPGQWEKLFF.

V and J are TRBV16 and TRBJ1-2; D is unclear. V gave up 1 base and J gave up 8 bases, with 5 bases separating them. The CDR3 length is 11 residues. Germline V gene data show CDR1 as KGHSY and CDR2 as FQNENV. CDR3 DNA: TGTGCCAGCAGCCAATTTCGGGGCTACACCTTC. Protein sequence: CASSQFRGYTF.

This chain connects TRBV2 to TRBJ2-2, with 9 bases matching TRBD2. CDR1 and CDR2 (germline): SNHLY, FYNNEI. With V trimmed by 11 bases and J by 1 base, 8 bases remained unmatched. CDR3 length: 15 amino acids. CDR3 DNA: TGTGCCCTATTCACGCGGGGGGGGAACACCGGGGAGCTGTTTTTT. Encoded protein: CALFTRGGNTGELFF.

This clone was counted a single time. The CDR3 protein is CASGSQWVAGGRGTDTQYF. The CDR3 DNA sequence: TGTGCTAGTGGGTCCCAGTGGGTAGCGGGGGGGAGGGGCACAGATACGCAGTATTTT. The genes are TRBV12-5 and TRBJ2-3; 11 nucleotides match TRBD2. The ends lost 6 bases at V and 1 base at J; junction bases unmatched: 15. Germline CDR1 and CDR2: LGHNT and FRNRAP. This CDR3 comprises 19 residues.

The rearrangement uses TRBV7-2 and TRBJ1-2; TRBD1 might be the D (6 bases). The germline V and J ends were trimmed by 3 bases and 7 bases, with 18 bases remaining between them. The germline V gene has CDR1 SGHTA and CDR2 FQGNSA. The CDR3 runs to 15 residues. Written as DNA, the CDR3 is TGTGCCAGCAGCTTGGACTCAGGGGAGGGCAGTGGCTACACCTTC. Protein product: CASSLDSGEGSGYTF.

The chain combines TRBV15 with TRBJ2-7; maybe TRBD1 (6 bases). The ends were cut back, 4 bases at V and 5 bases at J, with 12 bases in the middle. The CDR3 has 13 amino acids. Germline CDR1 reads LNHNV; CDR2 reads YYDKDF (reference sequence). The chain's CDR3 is CATSISQGNEQYF. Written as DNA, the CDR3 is TGTGCCACCAGCATTTCTCAGGGGAACGAGCAGTACTTC.

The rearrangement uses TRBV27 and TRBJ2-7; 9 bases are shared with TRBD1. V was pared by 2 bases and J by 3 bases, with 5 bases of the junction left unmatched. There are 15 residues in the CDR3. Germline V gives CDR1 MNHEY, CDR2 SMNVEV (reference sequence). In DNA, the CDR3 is TGTGCCAGCAGTTTAGGACAGGGGCCAGGCTACGAGCAGTACTTC. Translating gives CASSLGQGPGYEQYF.

In DNA form, the CDR3 reads TGTGCCAGCAGCCAAGTAGAGAGCTCCCCGCCCTACGAGCAGTACTTC. As protein: CASSQVESSPPYEQYF. The V gene is TRBV3-1 (or the pseudogene TRBV3-2), the J gene TRBJ2-7; no clear D gene. Per germline, CDR1 LGHDT and CDR2 YNNKEL (reference sequence). The CDR3 spans 16 residues. Trimming removed 1 base from V and 2 bases from J, with 15 bases in between.

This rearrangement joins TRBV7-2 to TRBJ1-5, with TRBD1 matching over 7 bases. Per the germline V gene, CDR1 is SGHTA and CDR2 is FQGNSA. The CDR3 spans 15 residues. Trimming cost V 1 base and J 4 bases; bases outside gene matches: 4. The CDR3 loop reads CASSLEPGGNQPQHF. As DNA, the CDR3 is TGTGCCAGCAGCTTAGAGCCAGGGGGTAATCAGCCCCAGCATTTT.

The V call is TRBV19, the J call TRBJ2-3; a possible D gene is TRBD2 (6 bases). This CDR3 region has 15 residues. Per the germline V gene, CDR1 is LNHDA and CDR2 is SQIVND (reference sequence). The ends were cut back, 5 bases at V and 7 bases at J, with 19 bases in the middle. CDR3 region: CASSPDLSRGNTQYF. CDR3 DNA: TGTGCCAGTAGTCCCGACCTAAGTCGGGGGAATACGCAGTATTTT.

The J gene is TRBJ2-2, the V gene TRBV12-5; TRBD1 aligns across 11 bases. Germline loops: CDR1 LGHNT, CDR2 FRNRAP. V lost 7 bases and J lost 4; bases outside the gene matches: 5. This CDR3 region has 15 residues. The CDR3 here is CASAGQGAATGELFF. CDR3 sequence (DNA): TGTGCTAGTGCAGGACAGGGGGCAGCCACCGGGGAGCTGTTTTTT.

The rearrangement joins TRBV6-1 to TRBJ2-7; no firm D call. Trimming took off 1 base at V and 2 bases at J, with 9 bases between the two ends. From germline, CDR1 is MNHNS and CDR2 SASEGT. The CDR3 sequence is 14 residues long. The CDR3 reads CASSEGSPPYEQYF. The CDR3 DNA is TGTGCCAGCAGTGAAGGTAGTCCCCCCTACGAGCAGTACTTC.

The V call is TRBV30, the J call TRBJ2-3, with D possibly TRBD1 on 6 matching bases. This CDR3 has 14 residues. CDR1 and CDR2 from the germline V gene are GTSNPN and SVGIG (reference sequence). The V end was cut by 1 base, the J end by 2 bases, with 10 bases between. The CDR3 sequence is CAWSAGVYTDTQYF. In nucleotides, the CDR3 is TGTGCCTGGAGTGCAGGGGTCTACACAGATACGCAGTATTTT.

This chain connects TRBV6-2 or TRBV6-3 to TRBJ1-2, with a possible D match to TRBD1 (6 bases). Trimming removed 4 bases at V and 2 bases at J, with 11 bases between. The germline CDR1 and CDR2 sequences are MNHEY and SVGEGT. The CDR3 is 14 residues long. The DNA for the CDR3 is TGTGCCAGCAGTTTCAGGGGATTGAACTATGGCTACACCTTC. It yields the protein CASSFRGLNYGYTF.

As DNA, the CDR3 is TGCAGTGCTAGTGGGAGCCAAGAGACCCAGTACTTC. It is translated as CSASGSQETQYF. The rearrangement links TRBV20-1 to TRBJ2-5; D may be TRBD2 (5 bases). The V gene lost 3 bases and the J gene lost 1 base, with 6 bases spanning the gap. CDR1 is DFQATT, CDR2 SNEGSKA, per germline (reference sequence). This CDR3 is 12 amino acids long.

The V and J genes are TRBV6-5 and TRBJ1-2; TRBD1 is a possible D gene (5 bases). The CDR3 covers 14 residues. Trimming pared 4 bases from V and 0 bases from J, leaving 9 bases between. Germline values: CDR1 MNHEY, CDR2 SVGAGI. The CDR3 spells CASSFGASNYGYTF. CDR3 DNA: TGTGCCAGCAGTTTTGGGGCTTCTAACTATGGCTACACCTTC.

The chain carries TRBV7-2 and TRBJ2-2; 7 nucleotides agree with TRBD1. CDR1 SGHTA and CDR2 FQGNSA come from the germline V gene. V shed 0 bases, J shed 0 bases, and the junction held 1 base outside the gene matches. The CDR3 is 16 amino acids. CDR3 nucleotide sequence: TGTGCCAGCAGCTTAGCGGGGACAGCGAACACCGGGGAGCTGTTTTTT. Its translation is CASSLAGTANTGELFF. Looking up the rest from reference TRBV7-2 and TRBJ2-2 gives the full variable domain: GAGVSQSPSNKVTEKGKDVELRCDPISGHTALYWYRQSLGQGLEFLIYFQGNSAPDKSGLPSDRFSAERTGGSVSTLTIQRTQQEDSAVYLCASSLAGTANTGELFFGEGSRLTVL.

The CDR3 here is CASSLERRATEAFF. CDR3 bases: TGTGCCAGCAGCTTAGAGAGGAGGGCCACTGAAGCTTTCTTT. This chain links TRBV7-2 with TRBJ1-1; no reliable D call. Trimming shortened V by 1 base and J by 4 bases, and 10 bases separated the two germline ends. In germline, CDR1 is SGHTA, CDR2 FQGNSA. The CDR3 length is 14 residues.

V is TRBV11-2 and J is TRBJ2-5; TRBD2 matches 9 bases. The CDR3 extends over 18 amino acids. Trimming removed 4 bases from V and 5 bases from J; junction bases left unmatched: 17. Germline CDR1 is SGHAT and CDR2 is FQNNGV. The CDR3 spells CASSYLSLIAGAGETQYF. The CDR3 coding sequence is TGTGCCAGCAGCTACCTCTCCCTAATAGCGGGAGCGGGGGAGACCCAGTACTTC.